These 14 T cell receptor beta chains share one sample of origin, sequenced in a study of post-analysis software for immune sequencing data. Study-level results: With TRBV5-6, TRBV5-1 and TRBV20-1 included, about 5 TRBV segments were more frequent in patients than in controls.

These receptors lack a known antigen. Built from TCR beta cDNA, the libraries had unique molecular identifiers in them. TCRdb fed the PCR reads into MiXCR, producing one record per CDR3 protein. The data show more than 500,000 distinct CDR3 sequences, less than 40% seen once. Sequencing input: blood. The receptors stem from a girl under 18 with multiple sclerosis.

The rearrangement joins TRBV7-9 to TRBJ2-4; D remains unclear. V was cut by 5 bases and J by 5 bases, with 10 bases left in between. From germline, CDR1 is SEHNR and CDR2 FQNEAQ (reference sequence). The CDR3 runs 13 residues. In DNA form, the CDR3 reads TGTGCCAGCAGCCTACTTGGGGAAAACATTCAGTACTTC. This gives the protein CASSLLGENIQYF.

This chain links TRBV5-6 with TRBJ2-1; D is perhaps TRBD1 (5 bases). CDR1 SGHDT and CDR2 YYEEEE come from the germline V gene. V lost 4 bases, J lost 8 bases, and 16 bases lay in between. CDR3 length: 14 residues. The CDR3 DNA is TGTGCCAGCAGCCCCGTACAGGAGACGGATGAGCAGTTCTTC. It codes for CASSPVQETDEQFF.

In this sample, this clonotype turned up many times. J is TRBJ1-2 and V is TRBV29-1, with a weak D call TRBD1 (5 bases). The V end was cut by 4 bases, the J end by 4 bases, with 16 bases between. This CDR3 has 14 residues. Germline loops: CDR1 SQVTM, CDR2 ANQGSEA. The CDR3 coding sequence is TGCAGCGTTGGTTCGGCAGGGCAGCGCTATGGCTACACCTTC. It translates to CSVGSAGQRYGYTF.

The chain recombines TRBV11-2 with TRBJ2-1, with 10 positions matching TRBD2. The germline V gene has CDR1 SGHAT and CDR2 FQNNGV. This CDR3 is built from 14 residues. After removal of 3 bases from V and 8 bases from J, the junction contained 4 bases not matched to a gene. The CDR3 DNA reads as TGTGCCAGCAGCTTTACTAGCGGGGTCGATGAGCAGTTCTTC. Protein: CASSFTSGVDEQFF.

This clonotype was observed a handful of times. This chain joins TRBV10-3 and TRBJ2-5; 9 nucleotides match TRBD1. Germline CDR1 reads ENHRY; CDR2 reads SYGVKD. V lost 11 bases, J lost 5 bases, and 15 bases stayed unmatched. The CDR3 covers 15 residues. DNA of the CDR3: TGTGCCGCCACCAACCGGGACAGGGTCTTCGAGACCCAGTACTTC. Encoded protein: CAATNRDRVFETQYF.

The gene calls are TRBV7-2 and TRBJ2-6; D is ambiguous. The V gene's germline CDR1 is SGHTA and CDR2 FQGNSA. The CDR3 contains 17 residues. Trimming stripped 8 bases from V and 1 base from J, with 18 bases between. The CDR3 DNA sequence: TGTGCCAGCTTCAAGGCTCGCCGAGCTTCTGGGGCCAACGTCCTGACTTTC. Its translation: CASFKARRASGANVLTF.

The gene calls are TRBV5-1 and TRBJ2-7; 7 bases are a match to TRBD1. Germline V gives CDR1 SGHRS, CDR2 YFSETQ. The CDR3 runs to 15 residues. V lost 1 base, J lost 6 bases, and 10 bases stayed unmatched. The CDR3 here is CASSLSSAGGSEQYF. As DNA, the CDR3 is TGCGCCAGCAGCTTGTCGTCGGCAGGGGGAAGCGAGCAGTACTTC.

In this sample, this clonotype turned up a few times. V usage is TRBV9 and J usage is TRBJ1-2; D remains unclear. Germline V gene lookup returns CDR1 SGDLS and CDR2 YYNGEE. With 2 bases removed from V and 7 bases from J, the gap between germline ends came to 15 bases. The CDR3 consists of 14 residues. The CDR3 loop reads CASSVGRVGSGYTF. Written as DNA, the CDR3 is TGTGCCAGCAGCGTTGGACGGGTCGGCAGTGGCTACACCTTC.

V and J are TRBV5-5 and TRBJ1-5; no definite D call. The CDR3 consists of 13 residues. Germline lookup yields CDR1 SGHKS and CDR2 YYEKEE (reference sequence). Trimming removed 4 bases at V and 10 bases at J, with 15 bases between. The CDR3 region is CASSLRKGTPQHF. Here the CDR3 DNA reads TGTGCCAGCAGCCTAAGGAAGGGAACACCCCAGCATTTT.

V and J are TRBV4-2 and TRBJ2-5; 11 nucleotides agree with TRBD1. Germline assignment: CDR1 LGHNA and CDR2 YNFKEQ. Losses at the gene ends were 3 bases for V and 3 bases for J; bases not matched to a gene: 6. The CDR3 runs 16 residues. The CDR3 nucleotides are TGTGCCAGCAGCCACCGGACAGGGGGCGGGGAAGAGACCCAGTACTTC. Translating it yields CASSHRTGGGEETQYF.

This chain connects TRBV6-6 to TRBJ1-1; D might be TRBD1 (5 bases). This CDR3 region has 14 residues. Germline CDR1 reads MNHNY; CDR2 reads SVGAGI (reference sequence). Trimming removed 7 bases at V and 0 bases at J, with 12 bases between. CDR3 in DNA: TGTGCCAGCAACCCCAGAGGGGTGAACACTGAAGCTTTCTTT. Its protein product is CASNPRGVNTEAFF.

In this sample, this clonotype turned up many times. The chain links TRBV6-5 to TRBJ2-3; D not resolved. Germline V CDR1 and CDR2: MNHEY, SVGAGI. CDR3 length equals 11 residues. Trimming took 4 bases from V and 6 from J, leaving 5 bases between them. CDR3: CASSSSDTQYF. In DNA, the CDR3 is TGTGCCAGCAGTTCGTCGGATACGCAGTATTTT.

V gene TRBV5-1 combines with J gene TRBJ2-5, with D possibly being TRBD1 or TRBD2 (6 bases each). The CDR3 is 16 residues long. Germline CDR1 reads SGHRS; CDR2 reads YFSETQ. V gave up 3 bases and J gave up 1 base, with 16 bases separating them. CDR3 DNA: TGCGCCAGCAGCTACGGACAGTGGGGGGTCCAAGAGACCCAGTACTTC. Protein sequence: CASSYGQWGVQETQYF.

To note about this clonotype: The germline gene is not matched at one end of the junction; a read error may be the cause. The CDR3 region has the DNA TGTACCAGCAGTAAAATAACTAGCGGGGCTAAAGAGACCCAGTACTTC. It encodes CTSSKITSGAKETQYF. The V call is TRBV6-5, the J call TRBJ2-5; 10 bases match TRBD2. The CDR3 has 16 residues. Germline V lookup: CDR1 MNHEY, CDR2 SVGAGI.